This T cell receptor (beta chain) emerged from a study of CD8+ T cells in alopecia areata. RNA was isolated and reverse transcribed to cDNA, the sequencing template. Method: immunoSEQ multiplex PCR; TCRdb's copy keeps in-frame clones and lacks some. Among 170,000 or so clones listed, roughly 50% were seen once. The CDR3 runs to 16 residues. The germline V gene encodes CDR1 SNHLY and CDR2 FYNNEI. V dropped 0 bases and J dropped 5; count of bases not matched to a gene: 8. Specified treatment: oral pan-JAK inhibitor, 5-10 mg twice daily. The chain recombines TRBV2 with TRBJ1-1, with 8 bases fitting TRBD1. The sequencing here drew on CD8+ T cells sorted from blood, taken at week 24, from a patient treated with tofacitinib. This receptor was obtained from a human donor with alopecia areata. DNA of the CDR3: TGTGCCAGCAGTGAAGCTTTGCAGGGGGCTTGGACTGAAGCTTTCTTT. It yields the protein CASSEALQGAWTEAFF.